This T cell receptor beta chain was identified in a study of blood T cells in healthy people across ages. Findings of the study overall: Older age coincided with a roughly linear decline in TCR beta diversity per million T cells.

The study drew donors from healthy Caucasian individuals in Russia aged roughly 6 to 90. Each sample had at least 7 million PBMCs isolated. This clonotype has just a few counts. Its antigen remains unknown. Germline CDR1 and CDR2: MNHNY and SVGAGI (reference sequence). The ends were cut back, 2 bases at V and 4 bases at J, with 20 bases in the middle. The CDR3 is 17 residues long. The second PCR ran about 6 to 12 cycles with a sample-barcoded 5' primer and J-beta primers. Researchers report that each sample yielded at least 3 million CDR3-containing paired-end reads. In TCRdb, the 5' RACE reads were re-called with MiXCR into one record per CDR3 protein. Among 1.5 million to 2 million distinct CDR3 sequences listed, more than 35% were seen once.

The sequenced material came from blood. V and J are TRBV6-6 and TRBJ1-1; no clear D. The receptor was isolated from a human donor in good health. CDR3 DNA sequence: TGTGCCAGCAGTTACCCGCTCAGAAACCTTATATTCACTGAAGCTTTCTTT. It encodes CASSYPLRNLIFTEAFF.